The present entry profiles one TCR beta chain with its context. Its antigen is not known. The data stem from a study of T cell responses to AZD1222 COVID-19 vaccine. Assay used: immunoSEQ multiplex PCR; TCRdb lists only in-frame clones, some missing. The table records about 200,000 clones, approximately 94% of them present only once. Overall study findings and caveats: Spike-specific TCR breadth and depth both grew after two AZD1222 doses. The number of AZD1222 recipients seropositive at baseline was only 5 to 7.

With 5 bases clipped from V and 4 bases from J, the junction kept 7 bases outside the gene matches. The V gene's germline CDR1 is PRHDT and CDR2 FYEKMQ (reference sequence). CDR3 length equals 14 residues. This TCR was sampled from an adult who received the MenACWY meningococcal vaccine as a control. The starting material was peripheral blood, obtained 28 days after the second dose of the MenACWY control vaccine. The J gene is TRBJ2-7, the V gene TRBV13; TRBD1 agrees at 8 bases. CDR3 residues: CASSTPDRGYEQYF. DNA of the CDR3: TGTGCCAGCAGCACTCCAGACAGGGGTTACGAGCAGTACTTC.